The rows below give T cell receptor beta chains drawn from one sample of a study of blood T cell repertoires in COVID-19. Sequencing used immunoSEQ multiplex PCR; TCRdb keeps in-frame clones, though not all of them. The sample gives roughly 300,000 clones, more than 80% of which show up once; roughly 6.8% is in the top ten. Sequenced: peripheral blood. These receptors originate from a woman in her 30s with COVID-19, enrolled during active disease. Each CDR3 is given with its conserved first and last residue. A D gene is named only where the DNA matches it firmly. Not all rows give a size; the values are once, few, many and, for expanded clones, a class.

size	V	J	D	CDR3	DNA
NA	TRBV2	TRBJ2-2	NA	CASSPRGSNTGELFF	TGTGCCAGCAGTCCCAGGGGATCGAACACCGGGGAGCTGTTTTTT
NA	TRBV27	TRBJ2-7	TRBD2	CASRPTGAGGSYEQYF	TGTGCCAGCAGACCTACAGGGGCGGGAGGGTCCTACGAGCAGTACTTC
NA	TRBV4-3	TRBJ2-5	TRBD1	CASSQEGQGDETQYF	TGCGCCAGCAGCCAAGAGGGACAGGGTGACGAGACCCAGTACTTC
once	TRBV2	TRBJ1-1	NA	CASGNRINTEAFF	TGTGCCAGCGGGAACAGGATTAACACTGAAGCTTTCTTT
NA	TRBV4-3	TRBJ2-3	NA	CASSQEWTLSTDTQYF	TGCGCCAGCAGCCAAGAGTGGACACTGAGCACAGATACGCAGTATTTT
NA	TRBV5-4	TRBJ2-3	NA	CASSGGTSRGTDTQYF	TGTGCCAGCAGCGGAGGGACCTCCAGGGGGACAGATACGCAGTATTTT
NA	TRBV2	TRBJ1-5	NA	CASGSEVQPQHF	TGTGCCAGCGGATCGGAGGTGCAGCCCCAGCATTTT
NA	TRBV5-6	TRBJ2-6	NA	CASSLLRGGANVLTF	TGTGCCAGCAGCTTGCTCAGGGGTGGGGCCAACGTCCTGACTTTC
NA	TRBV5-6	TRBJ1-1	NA	CASSLNTITEAFF	TGTGCCAGCAGCTTGAATACAATCACTGAAGCTTTCTTT
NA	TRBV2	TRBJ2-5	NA	CARQVQETQYF	TGTGCCAGACAGGTCCAAGAGACCCAGTACTTC
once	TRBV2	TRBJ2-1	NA	CASSEVGSRSYNEQFF	TGTGCCAGCAGTGAAGTCGGTTCTCGCTCCTACAATGAGCAGTTCTTC
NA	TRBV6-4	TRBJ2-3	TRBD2	CASRGYAGGTDTQYF	TGTGCCAGCAGAGGGTATGCGGGGGGCACAGATACGCAGTATTTT
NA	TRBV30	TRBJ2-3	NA	CAWSRDTDTQYF	TGTGCCTGGAGTCGGGACACAGATACGCAGTATTTT
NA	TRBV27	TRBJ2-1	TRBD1	CASREDRTYNEQFF	TGTGCCAGCAGGGAGGACAGGACCTACAATGAGCAGTTCTTC
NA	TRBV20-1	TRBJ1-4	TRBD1	CSAGQASELFF	TGCAGTGCTGGACAGGCGTCGGAACTGTTTTTT
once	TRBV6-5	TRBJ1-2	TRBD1	CASSYSQGYYGYTF	TGTGCCAGCAGTTACTCACAGGGGTACTATGGCTACACCTTC
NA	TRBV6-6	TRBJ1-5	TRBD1	CASSRTGANQPQHF	TGTGCCAGCAGCCGGACAGGGGCCAATCAGCCCCAGCATTTT
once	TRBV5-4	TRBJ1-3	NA	CASSLGQGRNTIYF	TGTGCCAGCAGCCTAGGGCAGGGTAGAAACACCATATATTTT
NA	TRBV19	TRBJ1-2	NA	CASSITGGLGGYTF	TGTGCCAGTAGTATCACGGGCGGGCTTGGTGGCTACACCTTC
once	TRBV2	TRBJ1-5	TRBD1	CASSRQGGSNQPQHF	TGTGCCAGCAGTAGACAGGGAGGTAGCAATCAGCCCCAGCATTTT